Only a few counts were recorded for the clone carrying this TCR beta chain. Its specificity is unknown. The sample originates from a study of cytomegalovirus exposure and HLA in healthy donors. The V gene's germline CDR1 is SGDLS and CDR2 YYNGEE. CDR3 size: 14 residues. Deletions cut 3 bases from V and 4 bases from J, with 13 bases between. The study, taken as a whole, reports: Reports state that TCR beta sequences accurately predicted most subjects' HLA-A and HLA-B alleles. Among CMV-associated TCR beta chains, most appeared HLA-restricted in a later analysis. In an earlier analysis, productive rearrangement rates for most beta V segments clustered near 87% or 30%.

PCR employed 60 Vbeta and 13 Jbeta primers. TCRdb's table, derived via immunoSEQ multiplex PCR, lists solely in-frame clones and lacks some. The table shows 130,000 to 150,000 clones, with roughly 80% occurring only once. The sample was PBMCs. This receptor was identified in a man aged 35-49 years in good health and CMV-seropositive. The gene calls are TRBV9 and TRBJ1-2; D may be TRBD1 (6 bases). CDR3 region: CASSDNLQGYGYTF. DNA of the CDR3: TGTGCCAGCAGCGATAATTTACAGGGCTATGGCTACACCTTC.